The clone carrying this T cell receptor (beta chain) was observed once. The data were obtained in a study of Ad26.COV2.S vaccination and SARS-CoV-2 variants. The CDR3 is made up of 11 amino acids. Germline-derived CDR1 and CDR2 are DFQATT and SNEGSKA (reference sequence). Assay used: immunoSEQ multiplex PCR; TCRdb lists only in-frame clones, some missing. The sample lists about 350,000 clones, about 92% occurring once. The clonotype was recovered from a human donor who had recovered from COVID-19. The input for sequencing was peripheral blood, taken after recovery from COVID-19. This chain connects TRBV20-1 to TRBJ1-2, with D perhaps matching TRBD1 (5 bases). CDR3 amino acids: CSARGGEGYTF. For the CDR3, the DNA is TGCAGCGCACGCGGGGGAGAAGGCTACACCTTC.